This T cell receptor (beta chain) originates from a study of control samples from healthy donors and cancer patients. Trimming removed 4 bases at V and 8 bases at J, with 18 bases between. CDR3 length: 14 amino acids. Per the germline V gene, CDR1 is SGHDT and CDR2 is YYEEEE. This table comes from immunoSEQ multiplex PCR, and its TCRdb copy is limited to in-frame clones, with some not included. The data show 63,000 or so clones, with approximately 80% seen just once and under 30% held by the top ten. Material for sequencing was blood. This TCR was sampled from a man between 45 and 60 years old in good health. The chain recombines TRBV5-6 with TRBJ1-2; maybe TRBD1 (6 bases). The CDR3 protein is CASSLGRGSRGYTF. CDR3 DNA: TGTGCCAGCAGCCTGGGGAGGGGGTCGCGGGGCTACACCTTC.